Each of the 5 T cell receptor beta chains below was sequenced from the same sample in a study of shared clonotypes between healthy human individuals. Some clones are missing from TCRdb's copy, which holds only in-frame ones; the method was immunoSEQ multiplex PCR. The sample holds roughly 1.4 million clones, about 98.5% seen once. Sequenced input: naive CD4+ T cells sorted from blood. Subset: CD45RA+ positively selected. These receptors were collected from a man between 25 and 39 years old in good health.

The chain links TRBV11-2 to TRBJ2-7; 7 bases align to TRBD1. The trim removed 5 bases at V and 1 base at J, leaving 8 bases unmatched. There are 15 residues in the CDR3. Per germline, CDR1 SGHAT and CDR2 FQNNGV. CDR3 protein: CASSRPTGRSYEQYF. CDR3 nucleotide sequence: TGTGCCAGCAGCCGTCCGACAGGGCGTTCCTACGAGCAGTACTTC. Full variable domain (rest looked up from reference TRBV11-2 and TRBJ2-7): EAGVAQSPRYKIIEKRQSVAFWCNPISGHATLYWYQQILGQGPKLLIQFQNNGVVDDSQLPKDRFSAERLKGVDSTLKIQPAKLEDSAVYLCASSRPTGRSYEQYFGPGTRLTVT.

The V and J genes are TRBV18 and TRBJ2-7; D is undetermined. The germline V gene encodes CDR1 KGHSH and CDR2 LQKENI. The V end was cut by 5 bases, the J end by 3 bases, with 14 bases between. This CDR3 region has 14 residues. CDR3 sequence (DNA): TGTGCCAGCTCATCGCGAGGAACCCACTACGAGCAGTACTTC. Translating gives CASSSRGTHYEQYF.

The chain's CDR3 is CASSTQTGTKKTQYF. In DNA, the CDR3 is TGTGCCAGCAGCACACAAACCGGGACTAAAAAGACCCAGTACTTC. The rearrangement links TRBV7-9 to TRBJ2-5, with 7 bases matching TRBD2. V lost 5 bases and J lost 6; bases outside the gene matches: 12. This CDR3 region has 15 residues. Germline V gene lookup returns CDR1 SEHNR and CDR2 FQNEAQ (reference sequence).

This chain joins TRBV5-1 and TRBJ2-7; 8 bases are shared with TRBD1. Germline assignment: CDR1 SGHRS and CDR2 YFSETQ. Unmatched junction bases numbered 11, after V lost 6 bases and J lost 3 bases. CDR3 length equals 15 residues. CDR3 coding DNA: TGCGCCAGCAACCCAGGGGGCGAGTCCATCTACGAGCAGTACTTC. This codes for CASNPGGESIYEQYF.

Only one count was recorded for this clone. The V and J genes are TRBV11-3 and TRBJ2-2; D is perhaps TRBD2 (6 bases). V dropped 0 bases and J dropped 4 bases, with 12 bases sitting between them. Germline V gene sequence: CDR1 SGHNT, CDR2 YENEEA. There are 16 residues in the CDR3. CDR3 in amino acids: CASSLDPQGGTGELFF. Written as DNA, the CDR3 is TGTGCCAGCAGCTTAGATCCGCAGGGAGGCACCGGGGAGCTGTTTTTT.